A selection of T cell receptor beta chains follows, all from one sample in a study of early T cells in non-severe SARS-CoV-2 infection. TCRdb re-called the 5' RACE reads with MiXCR, one entry per CDR3 protein. The table records some 30,000 distinct CDR3 sequences, 4.5% of them present only once. The specimen sequenced was whole blood. These receptors originate from an adult who was a healthcare worker with PCR-confirmed SARS-CoV-2 infection or an uninfected control (not recorded which). The conserved cysteine and the conserved F or W are not part of the CDR3 here.

CDR3 protein | V gene
ASVQQGSYTEAF | TRBV7-2
ASSQLAGAYNEQF | TRBV6-2/TRBV6-3
SVTSSDEQF | TRBV29-1
ASSPPSSNEQF | TRBV18
SVESDSQETQY | TRBV29-1
ARSPEDRGGGALSYGYT | TRBV5-3
ASSTGLNTDTQY | TRBV6-2/TRBV6-3
ASSLRHSGANVLT | TRBV12-3/TRBV12-4
ASSLVVQVVETQY | TRBV7-9
ASSPGQWDGELF | TRBV7-7
ASSPRQGGYGYT | TRBV7-8
ASSPPHNTGELF | TRBV7-9
ASSVWRVGYDTEAF | TRBV2
AWSLGTLYEQY | TRBV30